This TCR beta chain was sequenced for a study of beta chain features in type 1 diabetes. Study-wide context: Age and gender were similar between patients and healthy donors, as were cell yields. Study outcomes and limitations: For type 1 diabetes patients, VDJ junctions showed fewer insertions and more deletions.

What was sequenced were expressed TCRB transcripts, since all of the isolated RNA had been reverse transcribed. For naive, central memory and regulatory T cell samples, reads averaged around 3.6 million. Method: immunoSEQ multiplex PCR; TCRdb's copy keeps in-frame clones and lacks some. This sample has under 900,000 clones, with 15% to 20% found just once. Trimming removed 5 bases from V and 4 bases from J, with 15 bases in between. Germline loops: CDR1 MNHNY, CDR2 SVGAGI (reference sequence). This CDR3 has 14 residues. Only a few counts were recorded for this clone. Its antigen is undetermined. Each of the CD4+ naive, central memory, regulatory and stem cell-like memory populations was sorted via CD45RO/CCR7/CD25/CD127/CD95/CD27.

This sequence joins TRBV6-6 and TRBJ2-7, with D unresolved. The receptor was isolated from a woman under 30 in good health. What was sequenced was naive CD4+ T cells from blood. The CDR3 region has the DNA TGTGCCAGCAGTGCTTCTGACGGACCTTACGAGCAGTACTTC. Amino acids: CASSASDGPYEQYF.